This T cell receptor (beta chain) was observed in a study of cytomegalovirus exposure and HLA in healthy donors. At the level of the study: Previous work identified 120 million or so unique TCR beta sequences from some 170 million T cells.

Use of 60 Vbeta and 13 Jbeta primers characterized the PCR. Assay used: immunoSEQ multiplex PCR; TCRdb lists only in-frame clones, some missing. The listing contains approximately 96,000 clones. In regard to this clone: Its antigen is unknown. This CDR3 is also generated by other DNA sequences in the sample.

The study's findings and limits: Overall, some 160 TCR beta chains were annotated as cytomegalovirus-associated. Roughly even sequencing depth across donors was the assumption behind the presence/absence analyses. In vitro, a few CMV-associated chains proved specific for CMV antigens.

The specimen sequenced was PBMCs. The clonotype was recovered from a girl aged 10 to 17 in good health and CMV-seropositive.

The CDR3 here is CASSLYNSPLHF. The CDR3 DNA sequence: TGTGCCAGCAGTTTATATAATTCACCCCTCCACTTT. This chain joins TRBV6-5 and TRBJ1-6; D is unresolved. V gave up 4 bases and J gave up 4 bases, with 2 bases separating them. Germline V gene data show CDR1 as MNHEY and CDR2 as SVGAGI. The CDR3 totals 12 residues.